The T cell receptor beta chain under discussion was sequenced for a study of blood T cell repertoires in COVID-19. The assay was immunoSEQ multiplex PCR, and TCRdb's table has in-frame clones only and misses some. The table has 250,000 or so clones, 86% seen once. This CDR3 is built from 14 residues. Deletions cut 3 bases from V and 0 bases from J, with 5 bases between. Germline loops: CDR1 SGHTA, CDR2 FQGTGA. The rearrangement joins TRBV7-3 to TRBJ2-2; no clear D gene. The origin of this receptor is a middle-aged man with active or convalescent COVID-19. The sequenced sample was peripheral blood. CDR3 coding DNA: TGTGCCAGCAGCTTTGGGCCGAACACCGGGGAGCTGTTTTTT. It yields the protein CASSFGPNTGELFF.